This T cell receptor beta chain was sequenced for a study of blood T cell repertoires in COVID-19 (dated by TCRdb to 2019 to 2021). Background for the entire study: The collaborator samples originated in the United States, Italy and Spain and spanned the acute and convalescent phases of COVID-19. The prospective study material was composed of cDNA or gDNA derived from T cells, B-cell-depleted T cells, or PBMCs. Deeply sampled blood TCRbeta repertoires from subjects exposed to, actively infected with, or recovered from COVID-19 were included in the dataset. A freely available public database, intended as a resource for researchers studying the immune response to SARS-CoV-2, is where the repertoires were released. The samples were drawn from two sources: the first 160 participants of the ongoing ImmuneRACE study, and over 950 subjects contributed by 6 global collaborators. A de-identified subject ID, COVID-19 status, age in years and sex were almost always included in the sample metadata. Where HLA class I and class II types were available, the types were taken from metadata supplied by the sample provider, not from assay-based typing.

With regard to this clone: Its antigen has not been determined. Within one base of it there is no much larger clone, and no base qualities were kept.

The CDR3 runs 16 amino acids, cysteine and phenylalanine included. The CDR3 DNA has 48 bases and is translated from base 1. Germline trimming amounts to 6 bases on V and 2 bases on J, with 6 as the count of junction bases outside the gene matches. The germline V gene gives CDR1 as SGHRS and CDR2 as YFSETQ. Overall results and qualifications from the work: The quantity of clinical and demographic metadata differed by source and by participant and was supplied without curation.

TCRbeta CDR3 regions were amplified from genomic DNA by means of the immunoSEQ Assay, a bias-controlled multiplex PCR. The paper's data handling went like this. Nucleated cell counts per sample were estimated from amplification of reference gene primers within the assay. Sequence reads were collapsed and filtered to measure the absolute abundance of every unique TCRbeta CDR3 rearrangement. For each sample, productive Simpson clonality was calculated as the square root of Simpson's diversity index over productive rearrangements. TCRdb stores this immuneACCESS table with in-frame sequences only. Part of the clones is absent; in the studies checked, under half of the shortfall reflects unresolved V genes, and no reason is known for the rest. V and J calls and clone size come straight from that table; D and trimming were deduced from the DNA. The sample table shows almost 500,000 clones, and about 88% are seen once. The ten biggest clones cover approximately 8% of the sample.

Participants in the prospective study were enrolled through a virtual design, were aged roughly 18 to 100 years, and lived in some 24 United States geographic areas. In the prospective study, cohorts were assigned on the basis of participant-reported clinical history obtained from a screening survey and a study questionnaire. ImmuneRACE Cohort 3 recovered participants were defined by two consecutive negative NP/OP PCR tests, healthcare professional clearance, or symptom resolution. In the prospective study, whole blood, serum and a nasopharyngeal or oropharyngeal swab were collected from each participant by mobile phlebotomists. Over an approximately 2-month period, participants in the prospective study had the option of providing additional blood draws and questionnaires. Blood samples from the prospective study were shipped frozen or at room temperature prior to DNA extraction.

Sequencing input: PBMCs or T cells enriched from blood (not recorded which). This clonotype was sampled from a woman aged 55-75 years who had recovered from COVID-19. The chain is encoded by TRBV5-1 joined to TRBJ2-6; 9 central bases correspond to TRBD1. The CDR3: CASTTGTGTGANVLTF. The DNA reads as follows: TGCGCCAGCACCACCGGGACAGGGACTGGGGCCAACGTCCTGACTTTC.